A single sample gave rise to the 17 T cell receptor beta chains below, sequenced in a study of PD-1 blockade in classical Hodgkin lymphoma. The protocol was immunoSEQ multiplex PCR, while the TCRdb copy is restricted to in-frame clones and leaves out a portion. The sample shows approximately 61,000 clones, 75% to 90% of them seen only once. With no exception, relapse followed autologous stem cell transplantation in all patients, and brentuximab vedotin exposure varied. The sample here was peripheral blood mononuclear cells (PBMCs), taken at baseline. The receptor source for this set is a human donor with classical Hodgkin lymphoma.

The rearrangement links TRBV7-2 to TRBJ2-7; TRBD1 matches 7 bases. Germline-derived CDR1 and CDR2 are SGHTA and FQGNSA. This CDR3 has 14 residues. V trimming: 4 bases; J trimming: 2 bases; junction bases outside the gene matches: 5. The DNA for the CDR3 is TGTGCCAGCAGCTGGGACAGTGGGCCCTACGAGCAGTACTTC. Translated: CASSWDSGPYEQYF. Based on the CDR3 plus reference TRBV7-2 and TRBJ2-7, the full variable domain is GAGVSQSPSNKVTEKGKDVELRCDPISGHTALYWYRQSLGQGLEFLIYFQGNSAPDKSGLPSDRFSAERTGGSVSTLTIQRTQQEDSAVYLCASSWDSGPYEQYFGPGTRLTVT.

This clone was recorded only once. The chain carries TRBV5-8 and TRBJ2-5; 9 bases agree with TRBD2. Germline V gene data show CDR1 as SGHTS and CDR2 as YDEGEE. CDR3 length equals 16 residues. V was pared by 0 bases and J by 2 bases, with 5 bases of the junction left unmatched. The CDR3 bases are TGTGCCAGCAGCTTGGGGCTAGCGGGGATTCAAGAGACCCAGTACTTC. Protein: CASSLGLAGIQETQYF.

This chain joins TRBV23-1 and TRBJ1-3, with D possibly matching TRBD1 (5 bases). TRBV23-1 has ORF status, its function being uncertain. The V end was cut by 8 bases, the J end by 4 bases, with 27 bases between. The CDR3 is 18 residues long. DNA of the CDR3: TGCGCCAGCTGGGGGGGGAGCCATCTTCCCAAGTGGGGAAACACCATATATTTT. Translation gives CASWGGSHLPKWGNTIYF.

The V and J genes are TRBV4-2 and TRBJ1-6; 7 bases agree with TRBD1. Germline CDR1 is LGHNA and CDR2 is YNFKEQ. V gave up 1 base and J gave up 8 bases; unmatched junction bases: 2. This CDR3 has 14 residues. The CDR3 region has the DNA TGTGCCAGCAGCCAAGTTCAGGGGGATTCACCCCTCCACTTT. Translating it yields CASSQVQGDSPLHF.

CDR3 sequence: CASSRLKNTEAFF. The CDR3 DNA sequence: TGTGCCAGTAGTAGGCTAAAGAACACTGAAGCTTTCTTT. This chain joins TRBV19 and TRBJ1-1; no clear D. This CDR3 is 13 amino acids long. V was trimmed by 4 bases and J by 1 base, leaving 7 bases between them. Germline-derived CDR1 and CDR2 are LNHDA and SQIVND (reference sequence). The variable domain in full, with the rest retrieved from reference TRBV19 and TRBJ1-1, is DGGITQSPKYLFRKEGQNVTLSCEQNLNHDAMYWYRQDPGQGLRLIYYSQIVNDFQKGDIAEGYSVSREKKESFPLTVTSAQKNPTAFYLCASSRLKNTEAFFGQGTRLTVV.

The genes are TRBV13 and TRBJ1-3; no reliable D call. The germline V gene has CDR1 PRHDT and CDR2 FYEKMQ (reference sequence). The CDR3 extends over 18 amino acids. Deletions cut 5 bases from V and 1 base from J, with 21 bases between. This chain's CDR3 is CASSVNLEFEVSGNTIYF. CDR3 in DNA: TGTGCCAGCAGCGTCAACTTGGAGTTCGAAGTATCTGGAAACACCATATATTTT.

CDR3 amino acids: CASSTGQGKAFF. Written as DNA, the CDR3 is TGTGCCAGCAGCACCGGACAGGGTAAGGCTTTCTTT. The chain has TRBV13 and TRBJ1-1, with TRBD1 matching over 8 bases. With 5 bases clipped from V and 11 bases from J, the junction kept 7 bases outside the gene matches. CDR3 length equals 12 residues. Germline V gives CDR1 PRHDT, CDR2 FYEKMQ (reference sequence).

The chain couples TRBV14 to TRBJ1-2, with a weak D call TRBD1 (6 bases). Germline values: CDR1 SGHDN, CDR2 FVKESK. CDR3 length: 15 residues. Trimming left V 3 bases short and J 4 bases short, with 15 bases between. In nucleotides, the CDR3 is TGTGCCAGCAGCCACGGGGGCAGGAGCTTCTATGGCTACACCTTC. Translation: CASSHGGRSFYGYTF. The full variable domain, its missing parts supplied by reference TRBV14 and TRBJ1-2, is EAGVTQFPSHSVIEKGQTVTLRCDPISGHDNLYWYRRVMGKEIKFLLHFVKESKQDESGMPNNRFLAERTGGTYSTLKVQPAELEDSGVYFCASSHGGRSFYGYTFGSGTRLTVV.

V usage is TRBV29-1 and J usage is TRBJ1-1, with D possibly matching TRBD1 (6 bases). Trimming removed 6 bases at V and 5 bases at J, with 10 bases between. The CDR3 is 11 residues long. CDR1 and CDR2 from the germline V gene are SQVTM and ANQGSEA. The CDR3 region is CSVPGDTEAFF. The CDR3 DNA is TGCAGCGTCCCAGGGGATACTGAAGCTTTCTTT.

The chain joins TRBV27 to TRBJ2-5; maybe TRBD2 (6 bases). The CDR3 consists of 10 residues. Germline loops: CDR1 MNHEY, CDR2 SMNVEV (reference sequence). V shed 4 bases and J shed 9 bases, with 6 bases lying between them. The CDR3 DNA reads TGTGCCAGCAGTTCGGGGGCCCAGTACTTC. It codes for CASSSGAQYF.

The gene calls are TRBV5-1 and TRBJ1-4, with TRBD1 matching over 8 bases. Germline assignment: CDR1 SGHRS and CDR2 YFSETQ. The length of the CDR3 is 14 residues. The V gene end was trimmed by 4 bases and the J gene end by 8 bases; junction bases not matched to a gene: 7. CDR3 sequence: CASSEDRADEKLFF. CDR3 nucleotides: TGCGCCAGCAGCGAGGACAGGGCGGACGAAAAACTGTTTTTT.

CDR3 protein: CASSLESSYNSPLHF. CDR3 DNA: TGTGCCAGCAGCTTGGAAAGCTCCTATAATTCACCCCTCCACTTT. V and J are TRBV5-8 and TRBJ1-6; D call uncertain. Trimming left V 0 bases short and J 0 bases short, with 4 bases between. Germline values: CDR1 SGHTS, CDR2 YDEGEE. The CDR3 loop spans 15 amino acids. The full variable domain, in which reference TRBV5-8 and TRBJ1-6 provide the parts outside the CDR3, is EAGVTQSPTHLIKTRGQQATLRCSPISGHTSVYWYQQALGLGLQFLLWYDEGEERNRGNFPPRFSGRQFPNYSSELNVNALELEDSALYLCASSLESSYNSPLHFGNGTRLTVT.

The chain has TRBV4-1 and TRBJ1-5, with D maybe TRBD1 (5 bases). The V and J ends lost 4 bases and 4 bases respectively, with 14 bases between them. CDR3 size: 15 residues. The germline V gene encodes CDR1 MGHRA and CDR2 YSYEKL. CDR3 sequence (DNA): TGCGCCAGCAGCCTTGGTGAATGGGGGAATCAGCCCCAGCATTTT. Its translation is CASSLGEWGNQPQHF.

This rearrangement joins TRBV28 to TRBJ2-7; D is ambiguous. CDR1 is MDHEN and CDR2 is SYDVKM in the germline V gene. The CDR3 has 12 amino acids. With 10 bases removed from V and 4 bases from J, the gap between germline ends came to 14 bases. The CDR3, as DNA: TGTGCCACCTTCCGCGGTTTGTACGAGCAGTACTTC. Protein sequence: CATFRGLYEQYF.

CDR3: CASSDYGQPQHF. The CDR3 DNA follows: TGTGCCAGCAGTGACTATGGACAGCCCCAGCATTTT. This chain connects TRBV6-1 to TRBJ1-5; D remains unclear. This CDR3 is 12 amino acids long. The V end was cut by 3 bases, the J end by 7 bases, with 7 bases between. In germline, CDR1 is MNHNS, CDR2 SASEGT.

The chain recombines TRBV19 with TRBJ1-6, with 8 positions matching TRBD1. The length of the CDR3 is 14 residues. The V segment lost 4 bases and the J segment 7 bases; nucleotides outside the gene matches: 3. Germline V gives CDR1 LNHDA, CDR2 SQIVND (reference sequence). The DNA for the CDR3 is TGTGCCAGTAGTACCACAGGGGGGAATTCACCCCTCCACTTT. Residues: CASSTTGGNSPLHF. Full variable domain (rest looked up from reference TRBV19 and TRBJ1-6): DGGITQSPKYLFRKEGQNVTLSCEQNLNHDAMYWYRQDPGQGLRLIYYSQIVNDFQKGDIAEGYSVSREKKESFPLTVTSAQKNPTAFYLCASSTTGGNSPLHFGNGTRLTVT.

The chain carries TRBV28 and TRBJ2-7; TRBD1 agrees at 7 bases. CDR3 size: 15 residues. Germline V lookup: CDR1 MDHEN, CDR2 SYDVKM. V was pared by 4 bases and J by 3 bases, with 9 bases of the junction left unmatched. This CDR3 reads CASSSFRDSHYEQYF. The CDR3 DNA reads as TGTGCCAGCAGTTCCTTCCGGGACAGTCACTACGAGCAGTACTTC.